This T cell receptor beta chain was identified during a study of T-cell memory formation after mild COVID-19. Whole-study findings and limits: Some clones that responded turned up in pre-infection memory, which suggests that cross-reactive memory joined in. Among clones contracting day 15 to 85, CD4/CD8 was balanced, whereas later expanders leaned CD4+.

About this clonotype itself: Its target is not known.

5'RACE, which relied on constant-segment primers, yielded TCR alpha and TCR beta cDNA libraries carrying sample barcodes and UMIs. TCRdb recomputed calls from the 5' RACE reads with MiXCR, one row per CDR3 protein. The sample contains over 350,000 distinct CDR3 sequences, 24% of which appear only once. Germline lookup yields CDR1 SGHRS and CDR2 YFSETQ. Trimming cost V 3 bases and J 4 bases, with 13 bases left between them. This CDR3 has 15 residues. V gene TRBV5-1 combines with J gene TRBJ1-4, with a weak D call TRBD1 (6 bases). The receptor comes from an adult woman who had mild COVID-19 (a few samples of this study predate the infection). Cell type and time point are not known. The sequencing sample was made of PBMCs or a T cell subset sorted from them (not recorded which). In nucleotides, the CDR3 is TGCGCCAGCAGCTCCGACCGGGACATTAATGAAAAACTGTTTTTT. It specifies CASSSDRDINEKLFF.